The entry below gives a single T cell receptor (beta chain) sequence along with its context. Its antigen is currently unknown. The primer mix had 60 Vbeta and 13 Jbeta primers. TCRdb's table, derived via immunoSEQ multiplex PCR, lists solely in-frame clones and lacks some. The sample lists 150,000 to 200,000 clones, around 79% occurring once. These data are taken from a study of cytomegalovirus exposure and HLA in healthy donors. Study-wide findings and caveats: An analysis was carried out later, and it reportedly showed fewer N-insertions in an Asian-associated ancestry cluster than the roughly 700-donor mean. Most TCR sequences showed up rarely, but some public TCRs showed up in many donors.

V lost 1 base, J lost 0 bases, and 10 bases lay in between. The CDR3 extends over 16 amino acids. Germline CDR1 is LGHNA and CDR2 is YSLEER. Specimen: PBMCs. This chain connects TRBV4-3 to TRBJ1-3, with D unclear. This receptor was identified in a male donor in good health and CMV-seropositive. CDR3 nucleotide sequence: TGCGCCAGCAGCCAAGGAGGAGGGCCCTCTGGAAACACCATATATTTT. Translated, it gives CASSQGGGPSGNTIYF.